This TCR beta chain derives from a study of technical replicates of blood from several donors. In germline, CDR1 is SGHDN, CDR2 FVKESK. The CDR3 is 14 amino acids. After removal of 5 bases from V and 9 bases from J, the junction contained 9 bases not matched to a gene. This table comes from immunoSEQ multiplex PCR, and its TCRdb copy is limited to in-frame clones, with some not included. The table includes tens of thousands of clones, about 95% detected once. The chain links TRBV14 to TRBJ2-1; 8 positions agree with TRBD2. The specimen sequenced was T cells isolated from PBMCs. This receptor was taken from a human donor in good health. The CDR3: CASSTGLVAVEQFF. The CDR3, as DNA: TGTGCCAGCAGCACGGGACTAGTAGCTGTTGAGCAGTTCTTC.